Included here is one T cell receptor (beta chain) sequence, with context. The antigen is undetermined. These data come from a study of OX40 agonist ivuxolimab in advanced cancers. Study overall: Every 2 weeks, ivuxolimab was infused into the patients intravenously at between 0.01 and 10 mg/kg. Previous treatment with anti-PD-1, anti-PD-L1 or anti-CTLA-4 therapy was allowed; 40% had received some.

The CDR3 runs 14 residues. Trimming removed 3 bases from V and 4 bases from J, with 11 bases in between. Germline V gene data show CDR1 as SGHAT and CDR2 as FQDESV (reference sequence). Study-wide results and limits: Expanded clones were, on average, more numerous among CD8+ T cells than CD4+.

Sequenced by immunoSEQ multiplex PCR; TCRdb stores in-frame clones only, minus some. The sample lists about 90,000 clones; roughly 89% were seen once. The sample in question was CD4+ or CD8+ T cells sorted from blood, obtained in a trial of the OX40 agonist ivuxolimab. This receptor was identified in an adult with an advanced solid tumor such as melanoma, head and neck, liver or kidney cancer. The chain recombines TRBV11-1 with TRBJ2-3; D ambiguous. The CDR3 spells CASSFGSGADTQYF. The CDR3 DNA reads TGTGCCAGCAGCTTTGGATCAGGAGCAGATACGCAGTATTTT.